This T cell receptor beta chain was sequenced for a study of blood T cell repertoires in COVID-19. The overall study: The analysed material was cDNA or gDNA that came from T cells, B-cell-depleted T cells, or PBMCs.

Participants came from some 26 US areas, aged roughly 18 to 95 years. V lost 5 bases to trimming and J lost 1 base, with 24 bases between them. Germline V gives CDR1 SGHTA, CDR2 FQGNSA. The CDR3 has 19 amino acids. Original processing notes: Amplifying reference gene primers gave estimates of nucleated cell counts. The data were produced by immunoSEQ multiplex PCR, yet TCRdb's version contains in-frame clones alone and is incomplete. The V and J calls and clone size are taken from that table; D and trimming were inferred from the DNA. The sample has some 500,000 clones; roughly 88% are singletons. The TCR was taken from a woman in her forties who had recovered from COVID-19. The sample consisted of PBMCs or T cells enriched from blood (not recorded which). The V gene is TRBV7-2, the J gene TRBJ2-1; perhaps TRBD1 as D (6 bases). CDR3 sequence: CASSTPARRGTGSYNEQFF. The DNA of the CDR3 is TGTGCCAGCAGCACTCCCGCCCGCAGGGGCACAGGGTCCTACAATGAGCAGTTCTTC.